The 17 T cell receptor beta chains given below trace back to one sample, sequenced in a study of blood T cell repertoires in COVID-19. Data came from immunoSEQ multiplex PCR; TCRdb stores just in-frame clones and leaves some out. The sample has 100,000 to 150,000 clones, about 89% seen once. The sequenced sample was peripheral blood. The receptors originated from a woman aged 70-85 years with acute or convalescent COVID-19.

This clone was observed a handful of times. The chain combines TRBV12-3 or TRBV12-4 with TRBJ1-3, with D hard to call. V lost 6 bases, J lost 0 bases, and 6 bases lay in between. This CDR3 spans 13 amino acids. In DNA form, the CDR3 reads TGTGCCAGCAGGACAAGCTCTGGAAACACCATATATTTT. It yields the protein CASRTSSGNTIYF.

V usage is TRBV19 and J usage is TRBJ1-3; D may be TRBD1 (5 bases). The germline V gene encodes CDR1 LNHDA and CDR2 SQIVND (reference sequence). With 3 bases removed from V and 0 bases from J, the gap between germline ends came to 9 bases. This CDR3 region has 15 residues. The CDR3 loop reads CASSISGNSGNTIYF. The DNA of the CDR3 is TGTGCCAGTAGTATCTCAGGGAACTCTGGAAACACCATATATTTT.

The chain uses TRBV6-5 and TRBJ2-3; 8 bases are a match to TRBD1. The length of the CDR3 is 15 residues. The V segment lost 6 bases and the J segment 5 bases; nucleotides outside the gene matches: 10. Germline CDR1 and CDR2: MNHEY and SVGAGI. CDR3 loop: CASSRTGMRLDTQYF. CDR3 DNA: TGTGCCAGCAGCCGGACAGGGATGAGGTTAGATACGCAGTATTTT.

The gene calls are TRBV10-1 and TRBJ1-1; no definite D call. The CDR3 covers 15 residues. Germline loops: CDR1 WNHNN, CDR2 SYGVQD (reference sequence). V lost 2 bases to trimming and J lost 1 base, with 11 bases between them. CDR3 in amino acids: CASSEERGWNTEAFF. DNA of the CDR3: TGCGCCAGCAGTGAGGAACGAGGCTGGAACACTGAAGCTTTCTTT.

The chain employs TRBV6-5 and TRBJ2-1, with D perhaps TRBD2 (5 bases). The germline V gene encodes CDR1 MNHEY and CDR2 SVGAGI. CDR3 length: 13 amino acids. The ends were cut back, 7 bases at V and 0 bases at J, with 7 bases in the middle. CDR3 protein: CASTGSSYNEQFF. In DNA form, the CDR3 reads TGTGCCAGCACGGGGAGCTCCTACAATGAGCAGTTCTTC.

This clone was detected once. The DNA for the CDR3 is TGTGCCAGCAGTTTGGACAGGGATTCGAATTCACCCCTCCACTTT. Its protein is CASSLDRDSNSPLHF. The J gene is TRBJ1-6, the V gene TRBV27, with TRBD1 matching over 8 bases. V trimming: 3 bases; J trimming: 7 bases; junction bases outside the gene matches: 5. This CDR3 contains 15 residues. CDR1 and CDR2 (germline): MNHEY, SMNVEV (reference sequence).

The genes are TRBV6-6 and TRBJ1-1; 8 positions agree with TRBD1. Germline CDR1 and CDR2: MNHNY and SVGAGI (reference sequence). This CDR3 is built from 13 residues. J lost 7 bases, V lost 6 bases, and 7 bases had no gene match. This CDR3 is CASSAPGGGEAFF. DNA of the CDR3: TGTGCCAGCAGCGCTCCAGGGGGCGGTGAAGCTTTCTTT.

As to this clone: This may come from a read error, since a much larger clone is one base off. The chain joins TRBV6-5 to TRBJ2-7, with D possibly TRBD1 on 6 matching bases. Looked up from germline, CDR1 is MNHEY and CDR2 is SVGAGI. This CDR3 region has 13 residues. Trimming stripped 6 bases from V and 2 bases from J, with 11 bases between. This CDR3 reads CASSPRGAYEQYF. CDR3 coding DNA: TGTGCCAGCAGCCCCAGGGGAGCCTACGAGCAGTACTTC.

V usage is TRBV29-1 and J usage is TRBJ1-4; 9 bases line up with TRBD1. Per the germline V gene, CDR1 is SQVTM and CDR2 is ANQGSEA. The CDR3 runs 12 residues. The trim removed 8 bases at V and 8 bases at J, leaving 6 bases unmatched. CDR3 loop: CSSQGAEEKLFF. Written as DNA, the CDR3 is TGCAGCTCACAGGGGGCGGAGGAAAAACTGTTTTTT.

The chain employs TRBV30 and TRBJ2-3, with a possible D match to TRBD1 (5 bases). Germline V lookup: CDR1 GTSNPN, CDR2 SVGIG (reference sequence). CDR3 length equals 13 residues. Trimming removed 2 bases at V and 1 base at J, with 7 bases between. CDR3: CAWSKGGTDTQYF. The DNA of the CDR3 is TGTGCCTGGAGTAAAGGGGGCACAGATACGCAGTATTTT.

This chain links TRBV3-1 (or the pseudogene TRBV3-2) with TRBJ1-2; D is undetermined. This CDR3 spans 12 amino acids. Germline CDR1 is LGHDT and CDR2 is YNNKEL (reference sequence). V was clipped by 1 base and J by 7 bases, with 7 bases between them. The CDR3 region is CASSQGVGGYTF. CDR3 DNA sequence: TGTGCCAGCAGCCAAGGAGTCGGTGGCTACACCTTC.

The chain is built from TRBV3-1 (or the pseudogene TRBV3-2) and TRBJ1-6; D might be TRBD1 (6 bases). V dropped 4 bases and J dropped 2 bases, with 12 bases sitting between them. The CDR3 is made up of 16 amino acids. From germline, CDR1 is LGHDT and CDR2 YNNKEL (reference sequence). Written as DNA, the CDR3 is TGTGCCAGCAGCCCTATACAGGGTACCTATAATTCACCCCTCCACTTT. It specifies CASSPIQGTYNSPLHF.

The rearrangement joins TRBV7-9 to TRBJ2-1, with 10 positions matching TRBD2. Germline V gene sequence: CDR1 SEHNR, CDR2 FQNEAQ (reference sequence). The CDR3 sequence is 16 residues long. The V and J ends lost 3 bases and 3 bases, in that order; junction bases with no gene match: 5. Here the CDR3 DNA reads TGTGCCAGCAGCTTCTGGACTAGCGGAATCTACAATGAGCAGTTCTTC. Protein: CASSFWTSGIYNEQFF.

The CDR3 reads CASSQAQLAGLSYEQYF. CDR3 DNA sequence: TGCGCCAGCAGCCAAGCTCAACTAGCGGGGCTCTCCTACGAGCAGTACTTC. The chain employs TRBV4-1 and TRBJ2-7, with 10 bases fitting TRBD2. The CDR3 covers 17 residues. Germline V gene data show CDR1 as MGHRA and CDR2 as YSYEKL. V lost 1 base, J lost 0 bases, and 6 bases stayed unmatched.

This clone came up a few times. This chain joins TRBV6-5 and TRBJ1-1; TRBD1 is a possible D gene (5 bases). Trimming took off 0 bases at V and 4 bases at J, with 12 bases between the two ends. The CDR3 contains 15 residues. Germline CDR1 is MNHEY and CDR2 is SVGAGI. For the CDR3, the DNA is TGTGCCAGCAGTTACTCGGAGGGGATCGGCACTGAAGCTTTCTTT. Residues: CASSYSEGIGTEAFF.

V gene TRBV6-5 combines with J gene TRBJ2-7; maybe TRBD2 (5 bases). Trimming cost V 3 bases and J 6 bases, with 9 bases left between them. CDR3 length: 12 residues. Per germline, CDR1 MNHEY and CDR2 SVGAGI. CDR3 protein: CASSYSGSEQYF. As DNA, the CDR3 is TGTGCCAGCAGTTATTCGGGGAGCGAGCAGTACTTC.

The chain joins TRBV7-9 to TRBJ1-1, with D possibly TRBD1 on 5 matching bases. Trimming took 6 bases from V and 1 from J, leaving 18 bases between them. Per the germline V gene, CDR1 is SEHNR and CDR2 is FQNEAQ (reference sequence). The CDR3 has 16 amino acids. The CDR3 DNA is TGTGCCAGCAGATCCTCCGGAAGGGGCCCGAACACTGAAGCTTTCTTT. Encoded protein: CASRSSGRGPNTEAFF.